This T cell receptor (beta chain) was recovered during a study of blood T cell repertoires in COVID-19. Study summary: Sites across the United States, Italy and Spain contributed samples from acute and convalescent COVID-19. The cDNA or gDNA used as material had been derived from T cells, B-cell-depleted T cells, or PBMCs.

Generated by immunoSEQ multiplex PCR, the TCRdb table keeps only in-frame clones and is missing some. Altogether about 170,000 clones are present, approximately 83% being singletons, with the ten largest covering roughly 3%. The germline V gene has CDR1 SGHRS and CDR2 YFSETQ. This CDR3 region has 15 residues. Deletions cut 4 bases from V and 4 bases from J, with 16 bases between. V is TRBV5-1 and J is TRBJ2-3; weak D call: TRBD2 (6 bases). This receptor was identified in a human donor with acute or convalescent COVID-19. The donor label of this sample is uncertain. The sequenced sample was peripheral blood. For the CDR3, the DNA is TGCGCCAGCAGCCCCACGGAGGGAGGTGCAGATACGCAGTATTTT. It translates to CASSPTEGGADTQYF.